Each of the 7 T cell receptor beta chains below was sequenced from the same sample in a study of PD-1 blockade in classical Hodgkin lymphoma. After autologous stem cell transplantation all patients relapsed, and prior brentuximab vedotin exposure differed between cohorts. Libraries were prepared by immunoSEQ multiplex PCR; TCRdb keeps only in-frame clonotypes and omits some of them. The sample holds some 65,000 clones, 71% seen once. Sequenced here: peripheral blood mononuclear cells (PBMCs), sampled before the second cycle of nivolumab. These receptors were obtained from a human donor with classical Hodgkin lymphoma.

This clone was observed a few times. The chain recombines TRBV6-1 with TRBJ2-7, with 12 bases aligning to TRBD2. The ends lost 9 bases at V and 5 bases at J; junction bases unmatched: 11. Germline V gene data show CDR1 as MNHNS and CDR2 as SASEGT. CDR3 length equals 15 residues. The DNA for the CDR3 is TGTGCCAGTAAGGCACTAGCGGGAGGATCCGACGAGCAGTACTTC. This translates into CASKALAGGSDEQYF.

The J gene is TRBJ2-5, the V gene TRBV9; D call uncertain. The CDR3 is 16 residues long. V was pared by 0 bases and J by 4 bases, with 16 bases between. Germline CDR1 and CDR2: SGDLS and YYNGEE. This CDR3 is CASSVASGQTPETQYF. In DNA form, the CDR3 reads TGTGCCAGCAGCGTAGCGTCTGGCCAAACCCCAGAGACCCAGTACTTC.

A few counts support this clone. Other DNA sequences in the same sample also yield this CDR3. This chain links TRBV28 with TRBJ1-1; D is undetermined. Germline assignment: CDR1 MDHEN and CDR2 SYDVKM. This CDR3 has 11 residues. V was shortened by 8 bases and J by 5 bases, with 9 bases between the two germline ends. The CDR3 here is CASGPGTEAFF. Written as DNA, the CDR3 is TGTGCCAGCGGGCCAGGAACTGAAGCTTTCTTT.

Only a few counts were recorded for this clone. The chain's CDR3 is CASSPPPGRESQYF. CDR3 DNA sequence: TGTGCCAGCAGCCCCCCTCCCGGGAGGGAGAGTCAGTACTTC. The chain combines TRBV7-2 with TRBJ2-4; 8 nucleotides line up with TRBD2. The trim removed 5 bases at V and 12 bases at J, leaving 12 bases unmatched. The CDR3 has 14 residues. CDR1 is SGHTA, CDR2 FQGNSA, per germline. Variable domain in full (rest from reference TRBV7-2 and TRBJ2-4): GAGVSQSPSNKVTEKGKDVELRCDPISGHTALYWYRQSLGQGLEFLIYFQGNSAPDKSGLPSDRFSAERTGGSVSTLTIQRTQQEDSAVYLCASSPPPGRESQYFGAGTRLSVL.

CDR3 amino acids: CASRRGGPNTEAFF. CDR3 sequence (DNA): TGCGCCAGCAGAAGAGGGGGACCGAACACTGAAGCTTTCTTT. V usage is TRBV5-1 and J usage is TRBJ1-1, with D possibly TRBD1 on 6 matching bases. Trimming took off 5 bases at V and 1 base at J, with 12 bases between the two ends. CDR1 is SGHRS and CDR2 is YFSETQ in the germline V gene. The CDR3 is 14 residues long.

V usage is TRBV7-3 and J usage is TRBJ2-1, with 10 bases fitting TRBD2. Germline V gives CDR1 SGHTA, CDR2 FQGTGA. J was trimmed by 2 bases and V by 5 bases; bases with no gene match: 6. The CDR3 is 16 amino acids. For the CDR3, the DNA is TGTGCCAGCAGCCTAAGCGGGGGGGCCGCCTACAATGAGCAGTTCTTC. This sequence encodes CASSLSGGAAYNEQFF.

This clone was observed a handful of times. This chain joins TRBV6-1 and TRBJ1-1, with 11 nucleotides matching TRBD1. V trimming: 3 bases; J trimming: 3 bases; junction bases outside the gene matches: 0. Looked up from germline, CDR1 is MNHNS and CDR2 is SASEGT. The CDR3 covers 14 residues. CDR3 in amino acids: CASSEGQGDTEAFF. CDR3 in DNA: TGTGCCAGCAGTGAGGGACAGGGGGACACTGAAGCTTTCTTT.